The clone carrying this T cell receptor (beta chain) was recorded many times. The record originates from a study of neurological immune-mediated disorders. Study-wide context: The roughly 34 multiple sclerosis patients comprised around 31 that were relapsing-remitting and 3 that were secondary progressive.

The making of cDNA relied on 5'RACE with 10-nucleotide random UMIs. One entry per CDR3 protein, called by TCRdb with MiXCR from the 5' RACE reads. The table has 65,000 to 70,000 distinct CDR3 sequences, roughly 4% seen once. V was clipped by 8 bases and J by 7 bases; unmatched bases: 8. In germline, CDR1 is MDHEN, CDR2 SYDVKM. This CDR3 is 13 amino acids long. What was sequenced was PBMCs. The genes are TRBV28 and TRBJ1-2, with 9 bases lining up with TRBD1. The sequence was collected from a middle-aged man with multiple sclerosis. Here the CDR3 reads CASGTGPSGGYTF. Written as DNA, the CDR3 is TGTGCCAGCGGGACAGGGCCTTCCGGTGGCTACACCTTC.